This T cell receptor (beta chain) was obtained from a study of cytomegalovirus exposure and HLA in healthy donors. Study-wide results and limits: A few of the chains that were CMV-associated were confirmed in vitro to be specific for CMV antigens. The study designated fewer than 200 TCR beta chains cytomegalovirus-associated. According to a subsequent analysis, TCR clusters from the first cohort were inclined to appear together in the roughly 120 validation repertoires.

The donors were members of the validation cohort comprising over a hundred subjects, separate from the roughly 670-subject first cohort. Sequencing was performed with immunoSEQ multiplex PCR; in TCRdb, only in-frame clones are kept and a portion is missing. The sample contains more than 200,000 clones, around 90% of which appear only once. CDR1 is SQVTM and CDR2 is ANQGSEA in the germline V gene. Trimming stripped 3 bases from V and 4 bases from J, with 9 bases between. The CDR3 is made up of 12 amino acids. As concerns this clone: Its antigen is still unknown.

J is TRBJ2-5 and V is TRBV29-1; D gene unclear. The sample consisted of PBMCs. The sequence was obtained from a woman in her twenties or thirties in good health and CMV-seronegative. CDR3 loop: CSVDLSRETQYF. CDR3 DNA sequence: TGCAGCGTTGATCTGAGCCGAGAGACCCAGTACTTC.